Listed here are 27 T cell receptor beta chains from one sample, sequenced in a study of shared clonotypes between healthy human individuals. TCRdb's table, derived via immunoSEQ multiplex PCR, lists solely in-frame clones and lacks some. The data show around 2,000,000 clones, 95% seen once. Specimen: naive CD4+ T cells sorted from blood. Described subset: CD45RA+ positively selected. The receptors shown here come from a young man in good health.

The chain carries TRBV28 and TRBJ2-7; 8 nucleotides agree with TRBD2. Germline values: CDR1 MDHEN, CDR2 SYDVKM. V shed 4 bases and J 4 bases; nucleotides not matched to a gene: 9. The CDR3 spans 15 residues. The CDR3 DNA follows: TGTGCCAGCAGTTCAGGGGCGGGCGGGAGGTACGAGCAGTACTTC. This sequence encodes CASSSGAGGRYEQYF.

This clone was recorded only once. The chain combines TRBV6-5 with TRBJ2-7; D might be TRBD2 (6 bases). The CDR3 length is 14 residues. Germline CDR1 MNHEY, CDR2 SVGAGI. V was trimmed by 6 bases and J by 6 bases, leaving 18 bases between them. CDR3 region: CASRPLGTPSEQYF. The CDR3 nucleotides are TGTGCCAGCAGGCCCTTGGGGACTCCCAGCGAGCAGTACTTC.

The chain combines TRBV5-1 with TRBJ1-6; possible D gene TRBD1, 5 bases. The CDR3 has 16 amino acids. The V end was cut by 0 bases, the J end by 5 bases, with 12 bases between. The V gene's germline CDR1 is SGHRS and CDR2 YFSETQ. The CDR3 spells CASSLEVAGNNSPLHF. DNA for the CDR3: TGCGCCAGCAGCTTGGAGGTCGCAGGGAATAATTCACCCCTCCACTTT.

This clone is a singleton in its sample. This chain uses TRBV7-9 with TRBJ2-3, with D possibly being TRBD1 or TRBD2 (6 bases each). CDR3 size: 15 residues. Trimming removed 3 bases from V and 7 bases from J, with 17 bases in between. Looked up from germline, CDR1 is SEHNR and CDR2 is FQNEAQ (reference sequence). The CDR3 DNA is TGTGCCAGCAGCTTGGAGGGGGTCCGGTCAAATACGCAGTATTTT. Amino acid sequence: CASSLEGVRSNTQYF.

V is TRBV18 and J is TRBJ2-1, with 11 bases identical to TRBD2. The ends lost 4 bases at V and 4 bases at J; junction bases unmatched: 6. Germline CDR1 reads KGHSH; CDR2 reads LQKENI. CDR3 size: 16 residues. The CDR3 DNA is TGTGCCAGCTCACAGCTAGCGGGGGGCCGTTACAATGAGCAGTTCTTC. Encoded protein: CASSQLAGGRYNEQFF.

As for this clone: A much larger clonotype is one base distant, so this may be a read error. The sample carries other DNA sequences with the same CDR3. J is TRBJ2-7 and V is TRBV11-2; D remains ambiguous. Per the germline V gene, CDR1 is SGHAT and CDR2 is FQNNGV. V gave up 0 bases and J gave up 3 bases, with 3 bases separating them. This CDR3 is 12 amino acids long. The CDR3 is CASSLERYEQYF. In DNA form, the CDR3 reads TGTGCCAGCAGCTTAGAGCGCTACGAGCAGTACTTC. Complete variable domain (other parts from reference TRBV11-2 and TRBJ2-7): EAGVAQSPRYKIIEKRQSVAFWCNPISGHATLYWYQQILGQGPKLLIQFQNNGVVDDSQLPKDRFSAERLKGVDSTLKIQPAKLEDSAVYLCASSLERYEQYFGPGTRLTVT.

This chain joins TRBV6-5 and TRBJ1-2; TRBD1 aligns across 9 bases. The J segment lost 7 bases and the V segment lost 4 bases, leaving 7 bases of the junction unmatched. The CDR3 loop spans 14 amino acids. Germline loops: CDR1 MNHEY, CDR2 SVGAGI. This CDR3 is CASSLTRDRAGYTF. The CDR3 nucleotides are TGTGCCAGCAGTTTGACCCGGGACAGGGCTGGCTACACCTTC.

In the case of this clone: Other DNA sequences of this sample code for an identical CDR3. This rearrangement joins TRBV5-4 to TRBJ2-7; the match to TRBD1 covers 7 bases. J gave up 2 bases and V 1 base, and 3 bases lay outside the gene matches. CDR1 is SGHNT and CDR2 is YYREEE in the germline V gene (reference sequence). The CDR3 contains 14 residues. The CDR3 coding sequence is TGTGCCAGCAGCTTGCCAGGGGGAGCCTACGAGCAGTACTTC. This sequence encodes CASSLPGGAYEQYF.

This sequence joins TRBV5-5 and TRBJ2-1; the D gene is possibly TRBD1 (6 bases). This CDR3 spans 14 amino acids. CDR1 and CDR2 (germline): SGHKS, YYEKEE (reference sequence). The germline V and J ends were trimmed by 0 bases and 6 bases, with 10 bases remaining between them. The CDR3 DNA sequence: TGTGCCAGCAGCTTGGCCACAGGGATCAATGAGCAGTTCTTC. This encodes CASSLATGINEQFF.

The chain couples TRBV7-9 to TRBJ1-5, with TRBD1 matching over 7 bases. The CDR3 is made up of 15 amino acids. The V gene's germline CDR1 is SEHNR and CDR2 FQNEAQ (reference sequence). V trimming: 5 bases; J trimming: 0 bases; junction bases outside the gene matches: 4. The CDR3 DNA sequence: TGTGCCAGCAGCCGGGGGGACAGTAGCAATCAGCCCCAGCATTTT. Translating it yields CASSRGDSSNQPQHF.

The chain is built from TRBV14 and TRBJ1-4; the D is unclear. Germline CDR1 reads SGHDN; CDR2 reads FVKESK. CDR3 length: 15 amino acids. Trimming removed 2 bases at V and 0 bases at J, with 7 bases between. CDR3 region: CASSQLGTTNEKLFF. The CDR3 DNA reads as TGTGCCAGCAGCCAACTCGGAACAACTAATGAAAAACTGTTTTTT.

The rearrangement links TRBV15 to TRBJ2-6, with D uncertain. The germline CDR1 and CDR2 sequences are LNHNV and YYDKDF (reference sequence). The CDR3 totals 13 residues. Between the trimmed V and J ends, which lost 6 bases and 2 bases, there was a span of 5 bases. This CDR3 is CATRGTGANVLTF. The CDR3 nucleotides read TGTGCCACCAGAGGCACTGGGGCCAACGTCCTGACTTTC.

This clone appeared once. This chain joins TRBV13 and TRBJ2-3; no reliable D call. The CDR3 is made up of 14 amino acids. Germline-derived CDR1 and CDR2 are PRHDT and FYEKMQ (reference sequence). V lost 0 bases and J lost 6, with 10 bases in between. Here the CDR3 reads CASSLGVAGDTQYF. The CDR3 nucleotides are TGTGCCAGCAGCTTAGGGGTGGCTGGGGATACGCAGTATTTT.

This chain links TRBV9 with TRBJ2-7; the match to TRBD1 covers 7 bases. Looked up from germline, CDR1 is SGDLS and CDR2 is YYNGEE. The CDR3 totals 16 residues. The V and J ends lost 3 bases and 2 bases, in that order; junction bases with no gene match: 11. CDR3 amino acids: CASSGYGQDEPYEQYF. In DNA, the CDR3 is TGTGCCAGCAGCGGCTACGGACAGGATGAACCCTACGAGCAGTACTTC.

The J gene is TRBJ1-6, the V gene TRBV7-2; possibly TRBD1 for D (5 bases). With 2 bases removed from V and 11 bases from J, the gap between germline ends came to 22 bases. CDR3 length equals 17 residues. In germline, CDR1 is SGHTA, CDR2 FQGNSA. The CDR3 bases are TGTGCCAGCAGCTTAAGGGGTTTGCGGGAAGCTGCGGCACCCCTCCACTTT. As protein: CASSLRGLREAAAPLHF.

V usage is TRBV4-1 and J usage is TRBJ2-1, with 11 bases matching TRBD2. The CDR3 length is 16 residues. Germline CDR1 is MGHRA and CDR2 is YSYEKL. V was clipped by 0 bases and J by 8 bases; unmatched bases: 6. The CDR3 nucleotides read TGCGCCAGCAGCCAAGAACAACTAGCGGGAGTATATGAGCAGTTCTTC. Its protein product is CASSQEQLAGVYEQFF.

J is TRBJ2-1 and V is TRBV25-1; 8 nucleotides agree with TRBD2. V lost 2 bases to trimming and J lost 4 bases; unmatched junction nucleotides: 4. The CDR3 contains 15 residues. Looked up from germline, CDR1 is MGHDK and CDR2 is SYGVNS. The CDR3 loop is CASSEPGGGYNEQFF. The CDR3 nucleotides read TGTGCCAGCAGTGAACCCGGGGGGGGATACAATGAGCAGTTCTTC.

The chain couples TRBV10-3 to TRBJ1-5; D is unresolved. The CDR3 sequence is 12 residues long. Germline loops: CDR1 ENHRY, CDR2 SYGVKD. Trimming left V 5 bases short and J 2 bases short, with 4 bases between. The CDR3 protein is CAISNRNQPQHF. CDR3 DNA sequence: TGTGCCATCAGTAACCGCAATCAGCCCCAGCATTTT.

This chain joins TRBV30 and TRBJ1-2; 7 nucleotides match TRBD1. This CDR3 region has 12 residues. Per germline, CDR1 GTSNPN and CDR2 SVGIG (reference sequence). The V segment lost 1 base and the J segment 8 bases; nucleotides outside the gene matches: 4. The CDR3 is CAWSAGGPGYTF. CDR3 bases: TGTGCCTGGAGTGCAGGGGGACCGGGCTACACCTTC.

The chain is built from TRBV10-3 and TRBJ2-1, with D tentatively TRBD2 (6 bases). The V gene's germline CDR1 is ENHRY and CDR2 SYGVKD. The ends were cut back, 5 bases at V and 6 bases at J, with 11 bases in the middle. CDR3 size: 13 residues. The CDR3 sequence is CAISTQLANEQFF. The DNA of the CDR3 is TGTGCCATCAGTACCCAACTAGCCAATGAGCAGTTCTTC.

J is TRBJ2-2 and V is TRBV14; the D gene is possibly TRBD1 (6 bases). Germline V gene data show CDR1 as SGHDN and CDR2 as FVKESK. There are 14 residues in the CDR3. CDR3: CATAGDTLPGELFF. CDR3 bases: TGTGCTACCGCAGGGGACACTCTGCCCGGGGAGCTGTTTTTT.

The chain is built from TRBV30 and TRBJ2-7; tentative D call: TRBD2 (6 bases). The CDR3 covers 12 residues. The ends were cut back, 4 bases at V and 8 bases at J, with 15 bases in the middle. Per the germline V gene, CDR1 is GTSNPN and CDR2 is SVGIG (reference sequence). The CDR3 reads CAWNLALGKQYF. As DNA, the CDR3 is TGTGCCTGGAACCTAGCGTTGGGGAAGCAGTACTTC.

V and J are TRBV18 and TRBJ1-2, with D possibly matching TRBD1 (5 bases). Trimming shortened V by 0 bases and J by 6 bases, and 14 bases separated the two germline ends. From germline, CDR1 is KGHSH and CDR2 LQKENI. This CDR3 comprises 15 residues. CDR3 DNA sequence: TGTGCCAGCTCACCACCGGCCGGGGGTGGGGATGGCTACACCTTC. This encodes CASSPPAGGGDGYTF.

V gene TRBV4-3 combines with J gene TRBJ1-1; TRBD1 matches at 7 bases. V dropped 4 bases and J dropped 0; count of bases not matched to a gene: 11. The CDR3 runs to 17 residues. CDR1 and CDR2 from the germline V gene are LGHNA and YSLEER. CDR3 DNA sequence: TGCGCCAGCAGCCGCCGACAGGGCCCCTACGTGAACACTGAAGCTTTCTTT. Its protein is CASSRRQGPYVNTEAFF.

This chain uses TRBV19 with TRBJ1-1; D unresolved. V was pared by 4 bases and J by 3 bases, with 12 bases between. The germline CDR1 and CDR2 sequences are LNHDA and SQIVND (reference sequence). The CDR3 is made up of 14 amino acids. Here the CDR3 DNA reads TGTGCCAGTAGTAGGCTGGTAACTGACACTGAAGCTTTCTTT. It encodes CASSRLVTDTEAFF. The whole variable domain, filled in from reference TRBV19 and TRBJ1-1, reads DGGITQSPKYLFRKEGQNVTLSCEQNLNHDAMYWYRQDPGQGLRLIYYSQIVNDFQKGDIAEGYSVSREKKESFPLTVTSAQKNPTAFYLCASSRLVTDTEAFFGQGTRLTVV.

The chain uses TRBV30 and TRBJ2-1; perhaps TRBD2 as D (5 bases). Trimming left V 7 bases short and J 1 base short, with 14 bases between. Germline assignment: CDR1 GTSNPN and CDR2 SVGIG (reference sequence). The CDR3 length is 14 residues. The CDR3 is CAFLGRASYNEQFF. The CDR3 bases are TGTGCCTTTCTAGGGCGGGCATCCTACAATGAGCAGTTCTTC.

The rearrangement links TRBV10-3 to TRBJ2-3, with a weak D call TRBD2 (5 bases). Trimming stripped 8 bases from V and 2 bases from J, with 17 bases between. The CDR3 is 15 amino acids. The germline CDR1 and CDR2 sequences are ENHRY and SYGVKD. The CDR3 spells CAISYQRQPTDTQYF. Written as DNA, the CDR3 is TGTGCCATCTCCTACCAGCGGCAACCCACAGATACGCAGTATTTT.